Presented here are 6 T cell receptor beta chains from one specimen sequenced in a study of blood T cells in healthy people across ages. A second 7 to 11 cycle PCR used barcoded and J-beta primers. TCRdb passed the 5' RACE reads through MiXCR, listing each CDR3 protein once. The sample lists some 1.5 million distinct CDR3 sequences, 28% seen once, with 7.7% in the top ten. The source material was blood. These receptors were taken from a woman in her 30s in good health.

This clonotype was counted many times. The chain couples TRBV4-2 to TRBJ2-1; 8 nucleotides align to TRBD1. Trimming cost V 4 bases and J 1 base; bases outside gene matches: 3. Looked up from germline, CDR1 is LGHNA and CDR2 is YNFKEQ. The CDR3 is 15 amino acids. CDR3 DNA: TGTGCCAGCAGCCCGGACAGGGAGTCCTACAATGAGCAGTTCTTC. Residues: CASSPDRESYNEQFF.

Turning to this clonotype: A read error may produce the germline difference seen at one junction end. This chain joins TRBV20-1 and TRBJ1-1; no firm D call. The CDR3 has 13 amino acids. From germline, CDR1 is DFQATT and CDR2 SNEGSKA (reference sequence). CDR3 DNA sequence: TGCGGTGCTAGCGAGGCGATGAACACTGAAGCTTTCTTT. Protein sequence: CGASEAMNTEAFF.

About this clonotype: A much larger clone differs from this one at a single base, so this may be a read error. The gene calls are TRBV10-2 and TRBJ1-2; D not certain. Germline CDR1 WSHSY, CDR2 SAAADI. This CDR3 contains 11 residues. V gave up 8 bases and J gave up 8 bases, with 12 bases separating them. The CDR3 nucleotides are TGCGCCAGCCTGAGTGTTTTCGGCTACACCTTC. Translating it yields CASLSVFGYTF.

This clonotype has only a few counts. The V and J genes are TRBV12-3 or TRBV12-4 and TRBJ1-4; D is ambiguous. With 1 base removed from V and 8 bases from J, the gap between germline ends came to 17 bases. CDR3 length: 16 amino acids. In nucleotides, the CDR3 is TGTGCCAGCAGTTTAGGGATCGGGAGTTCAAAGGAAAAACTGTTTTTT. Residues: CASSLGIGSSKEKLFF.

This clonotype has ten or more counts. The chain uses TRBV12-3 or TRBV12-4 and TRBJ2-7; 9 bases align to TRBD2. The CDR3 spans 15 residues. The V segment lost 6 bases and the J segment 4 bases; nucleotides outside the gene matches: 10. The CDR3 bases are TGTGCCAGCAGGTACGGACTAGCGCCAAAGTACGAGCAGTACTTC. It translates to CASRYGLAPKYEQYF.

Remarks on this clonotype: This may be a read error, as it is one base from a much larger clone. The V call is TRBV6-5, the J call TRBJ1-2; D not resolved. This CDR3 comprises 13 residues. Germline V lookup: CDR1 MNHEY, CDR2 SVGAGI. Trimming removed 6 bases from V and 4 bases from J, with 12 bases in between. This chain's CDR3 is CASRYSTSYGYTF. The DNA of the CDR3 is TGTGCCAGCAGGTATAGCACAAGCTATGGCTACACCTTC.